This T cell receptor beta chain was documented in a study of molecular identifiers for immune sequencing clone quantification. Across the whole study: The replicate experiment used RNA from approximately 22,000 or 94,000 naive CD8 cells. This RNA was split into five aliquots, and four of them were sequenced.

Worth noting for this clonotype: At one of its ends the junction is not consistent with the germline gene, which may arise from a read error.

Based on a CD8+CD4-CCR7+CD45RA+ profile, naive CD8 T cells were sorted. Germline CDR1 is SEHNR and CDR2 is FQNEAQ (reference sequence). This CDR3 comprises 15 residues. TCRdb itself ran the PCR reads through MiXCR, one entry per CDR3 protein. Here the sample spans about half a million distinct CDR3 sequences, 20% to 25% being singletons. Source material: naive CD8+ T cells from blood, with Jurkat cell RNA spiked in. The subset here: FACS-sorted CD8+CD4-CCR7+CD45RA+ naive T cells. This chain joins TRBV7-9 and TRBJ1-1; perhaps TRBD1 as D (6 bases). The TCR originated in a human donor in good health. Some libraries in this study had Jurkat cell RNA spiked in. CDR3 residues: CASSLDGQGFTEALF. The CDR3 DNA is TGTGCCAGCAGCTTAGATGGTCAGGGGTTCACTGAAGCTCTCTTT.